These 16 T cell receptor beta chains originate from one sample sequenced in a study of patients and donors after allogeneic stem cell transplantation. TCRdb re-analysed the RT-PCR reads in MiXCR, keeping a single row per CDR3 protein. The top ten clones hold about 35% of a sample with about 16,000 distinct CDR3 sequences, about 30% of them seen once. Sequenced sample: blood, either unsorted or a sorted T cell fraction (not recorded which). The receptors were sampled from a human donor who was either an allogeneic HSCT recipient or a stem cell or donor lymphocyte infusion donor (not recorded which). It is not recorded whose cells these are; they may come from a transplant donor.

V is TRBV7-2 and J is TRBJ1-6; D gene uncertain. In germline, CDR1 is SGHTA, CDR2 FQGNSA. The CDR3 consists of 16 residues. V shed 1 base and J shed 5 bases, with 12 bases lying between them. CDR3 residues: CASSLVPQPNNSPLHF. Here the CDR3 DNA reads TGTGCCAGCAGCTTAGTCCCCCAACCAAATAATTCACCCCTCCACTTT.

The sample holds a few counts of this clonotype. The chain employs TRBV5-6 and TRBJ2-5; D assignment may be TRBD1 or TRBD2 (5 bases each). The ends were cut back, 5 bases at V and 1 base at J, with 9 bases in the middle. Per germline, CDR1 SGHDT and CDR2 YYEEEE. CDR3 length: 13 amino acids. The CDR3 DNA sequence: TGTGCCAGCAGTCTAGGGACCCAAGAGACCCAGTACTTC. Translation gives CASSLGTQETQYF.

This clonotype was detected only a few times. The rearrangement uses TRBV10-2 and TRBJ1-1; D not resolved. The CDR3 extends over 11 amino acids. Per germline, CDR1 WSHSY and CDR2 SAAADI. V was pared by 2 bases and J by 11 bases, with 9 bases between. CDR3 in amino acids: CASSEVRWAFF. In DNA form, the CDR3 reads TGCGCCAGCAGTGAGGTTAGGTGGGCTTTCTTT.

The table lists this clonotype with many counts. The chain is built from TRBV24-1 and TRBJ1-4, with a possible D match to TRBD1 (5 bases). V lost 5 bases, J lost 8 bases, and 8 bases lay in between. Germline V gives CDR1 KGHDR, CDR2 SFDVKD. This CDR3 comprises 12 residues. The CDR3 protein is CATSGGGEKLFF. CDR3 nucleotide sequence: TGTGCCACCAGTGGCGGGGGAGAAAAACTGTTTTTT.

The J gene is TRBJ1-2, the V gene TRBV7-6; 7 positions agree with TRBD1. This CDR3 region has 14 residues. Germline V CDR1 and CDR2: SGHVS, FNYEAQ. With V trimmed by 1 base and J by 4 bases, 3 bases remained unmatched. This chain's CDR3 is CASSLVQGSYGYTF. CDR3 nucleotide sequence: TGTGCCAGCAGCTTAGTACAGGGGTCCTATGGCTACACCTTC.

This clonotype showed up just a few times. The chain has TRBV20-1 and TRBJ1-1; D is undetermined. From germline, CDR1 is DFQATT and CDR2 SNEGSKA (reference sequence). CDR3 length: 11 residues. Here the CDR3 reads CRAYMNTEAFF. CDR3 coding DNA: TGCAGGGCGTACATGAACACTGAAGCTTTCTTT.

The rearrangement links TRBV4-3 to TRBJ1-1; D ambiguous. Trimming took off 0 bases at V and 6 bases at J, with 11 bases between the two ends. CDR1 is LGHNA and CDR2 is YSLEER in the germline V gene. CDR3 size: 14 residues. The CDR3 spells CASSQERSSPEAFF. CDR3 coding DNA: TGCGCCAGCAGCCAAGAACGGTCGAGTCCTGAAGCTTTCTTT.

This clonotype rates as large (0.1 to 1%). The CDR3 reads CASSTQGHTIYF. In DNA, the CDR3 is TGTGCCAGCAGTACTCAGGGCCACACCATATATTTT. V and J are TRBV28 and TRBJ1-3; possible D gene TRBD1, 5 bases. CDR3 length: 12 residues. CDR1 is MDHEN, CDR2 SYDVKM, per germline. V was clipped by 5 bases and J by 8 bases, with 10 bases between them. Full variable domain (rest looked up from reference TRBV28 and TRBJ1-3): DVKVTQSSRYLVKRTGEKVFLECVQDMDHENMFWYRQDPGLGLRLIYFSYDVKMKEKGDIPEGYSVSREKKERFSLILESASTNQTSMYLCASSTQGHTIYFGEGSWLTVV.

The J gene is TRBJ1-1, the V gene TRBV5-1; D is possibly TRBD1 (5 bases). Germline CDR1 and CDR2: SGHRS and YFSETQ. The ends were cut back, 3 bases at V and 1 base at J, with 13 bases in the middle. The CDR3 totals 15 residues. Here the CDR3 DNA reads TGCGCCAGCAGCTCGAAGGGCAGGGAGAACACTGAAGCTTTCTTT. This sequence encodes CASSSKGRENTEAFF.

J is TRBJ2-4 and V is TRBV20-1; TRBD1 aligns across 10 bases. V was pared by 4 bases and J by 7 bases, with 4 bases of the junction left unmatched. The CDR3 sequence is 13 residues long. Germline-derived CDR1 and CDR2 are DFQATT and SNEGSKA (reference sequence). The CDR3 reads CSAIPGQGNIQYF. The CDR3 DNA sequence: TGCAGTGCTATCCCGGGACAGGGGAACATTCAGTACTTC.

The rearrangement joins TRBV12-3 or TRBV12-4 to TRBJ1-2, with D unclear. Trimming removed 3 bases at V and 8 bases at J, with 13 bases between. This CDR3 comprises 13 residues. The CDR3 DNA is TGTGCCAGCAGTTTTGGCACTTATAGCGGCTACACCTTC. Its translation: CASSFGTYSGYTF.

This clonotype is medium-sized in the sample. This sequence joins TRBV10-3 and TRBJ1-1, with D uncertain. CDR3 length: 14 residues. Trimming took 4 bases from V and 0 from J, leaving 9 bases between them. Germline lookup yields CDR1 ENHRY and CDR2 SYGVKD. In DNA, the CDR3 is TGTGCCATCAGTGTGACACCAGTGAACACTGAAGCTTTCTTT. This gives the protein CAISVTPVNTEAFF.

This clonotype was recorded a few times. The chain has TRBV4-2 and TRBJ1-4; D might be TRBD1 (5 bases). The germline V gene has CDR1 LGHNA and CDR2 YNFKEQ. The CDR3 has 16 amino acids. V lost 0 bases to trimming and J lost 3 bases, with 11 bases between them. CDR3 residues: CASSQEETVANEKLFF. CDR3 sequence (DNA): TGTGCCAGCAGCCAAGAGGAGACAGTAGCTAATGAAAAACTGTTTTTT.

The CDR3 sequence is CASSWHKNYGYTF. CDR3 sequence (DNA): TGTGCCAGCAGCTGGCATAAGAACTATGGCTACACCTTC. The rearrangement links TRBV5-5 to TRBJ1-2; D gene uncertain. The germline V and J ends were trimmed by 3 bases and 2 bases, with 8 bases remaining between them. CDR3 length: 13 residues. Germline V lookup: CDR1 SGHKS, CDR2 YYEKEE (reference sequence).

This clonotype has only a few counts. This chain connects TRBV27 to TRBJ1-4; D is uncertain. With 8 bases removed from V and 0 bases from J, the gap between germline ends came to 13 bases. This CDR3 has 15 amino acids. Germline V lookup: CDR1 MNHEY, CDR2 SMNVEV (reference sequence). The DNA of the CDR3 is TGTGCCAGCCCGCTACGGAGTGCAACTAATGAAAAACTGTTTTTT. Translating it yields CASPLRSATNEKLFF.

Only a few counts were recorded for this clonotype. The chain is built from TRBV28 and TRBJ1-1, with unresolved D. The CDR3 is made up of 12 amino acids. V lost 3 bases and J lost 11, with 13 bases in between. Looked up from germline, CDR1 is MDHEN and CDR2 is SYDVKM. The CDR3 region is CASSFGPVSAFF. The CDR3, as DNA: TGTGCCAGCAGTTTTGGACCAGTTAGCGCTTTCTTT.